Below, one T cell receptor (beta chain) is given with its context. These data come from a study of blood T cell repertoires in COVID-19. Trimming removed 3 bases at V and 0 bases at J, with 9 bases between. CDR1 and CDR2 (germline): MNHNS, SASEGT. The CDR3 consists of 15 residues. Assay used: immunoSEQ multiplex PCR; TCRdb lists only in-frame clones, some missing. Of about 180,000 clones listed, 65% to 90% are singletons. The chain employs TRBV6-1 and TRBJ1-3; D unclear. The sample was peripheral blood. The sequence was obtained from a man in his fifties with active or convalescent COVID-19. CDR3 nucleotide sequence: TGTGCCAGCAGTGACCGCGACTTCTCTGGAAACACCATATATTTT. Protein product: CASSDRDFSGNTIYF.